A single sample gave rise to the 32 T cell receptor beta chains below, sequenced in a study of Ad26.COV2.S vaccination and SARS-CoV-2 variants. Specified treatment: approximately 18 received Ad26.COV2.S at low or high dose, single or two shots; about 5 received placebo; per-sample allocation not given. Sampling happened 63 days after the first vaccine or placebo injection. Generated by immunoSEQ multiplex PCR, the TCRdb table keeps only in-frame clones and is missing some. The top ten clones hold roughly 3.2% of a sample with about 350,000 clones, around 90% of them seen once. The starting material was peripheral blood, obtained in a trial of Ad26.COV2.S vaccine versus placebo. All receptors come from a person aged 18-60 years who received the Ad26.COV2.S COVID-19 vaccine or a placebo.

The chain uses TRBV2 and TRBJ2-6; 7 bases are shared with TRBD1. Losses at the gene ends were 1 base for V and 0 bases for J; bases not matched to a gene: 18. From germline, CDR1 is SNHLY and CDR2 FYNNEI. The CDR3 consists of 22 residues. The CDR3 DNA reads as TGTGCCAGCAGTGAAGTAAGGTTTTCAGGACAGGAAATTTTCTCTGGGGCCAACGTCCTGACTTTC. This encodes CASSEVRFSGQEIFSGANVLTF.

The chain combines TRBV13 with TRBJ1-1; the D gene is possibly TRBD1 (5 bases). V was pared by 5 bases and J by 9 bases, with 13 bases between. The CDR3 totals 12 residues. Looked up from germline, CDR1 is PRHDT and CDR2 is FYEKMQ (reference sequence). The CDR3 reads CASSPQVPQAFF. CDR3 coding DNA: TGTGCCAGCAGCCCACAGGTACCCCAAGCTTTCTTT.

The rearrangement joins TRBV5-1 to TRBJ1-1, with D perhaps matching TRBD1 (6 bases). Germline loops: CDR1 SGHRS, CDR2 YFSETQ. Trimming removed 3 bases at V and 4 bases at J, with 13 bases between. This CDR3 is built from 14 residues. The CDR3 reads CASSSGGRSTEAFF. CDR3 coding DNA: TGCGCCAGCAGCTCCGGGGGCAGATCCACTGAAGCTTTCTTT.

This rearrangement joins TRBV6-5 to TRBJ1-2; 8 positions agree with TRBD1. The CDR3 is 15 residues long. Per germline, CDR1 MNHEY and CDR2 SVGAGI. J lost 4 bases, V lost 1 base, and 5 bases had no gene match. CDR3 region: CASSYLDRDLYGYTF. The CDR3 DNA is TGTGCCAGCAGTTACTTGGACAGGGATCTCTATGGCTACACCTTC.

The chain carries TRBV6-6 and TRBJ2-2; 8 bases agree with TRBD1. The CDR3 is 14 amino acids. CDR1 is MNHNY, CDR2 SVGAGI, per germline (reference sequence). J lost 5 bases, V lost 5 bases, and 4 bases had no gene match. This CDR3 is CASSGQGGTGELFF. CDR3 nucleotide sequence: TGTGCCAGCAGTGGACAGGGTGGAACCGGGGAGCTGTTTTTT.

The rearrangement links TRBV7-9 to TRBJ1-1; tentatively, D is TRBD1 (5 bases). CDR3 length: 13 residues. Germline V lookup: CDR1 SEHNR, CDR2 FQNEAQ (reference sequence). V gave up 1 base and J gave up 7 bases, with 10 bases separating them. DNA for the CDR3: TGTGCCAGCAGCTTAGTACAGGACCTTGAAGCTTTCTTT. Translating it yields CASSLVQDLEAFF.

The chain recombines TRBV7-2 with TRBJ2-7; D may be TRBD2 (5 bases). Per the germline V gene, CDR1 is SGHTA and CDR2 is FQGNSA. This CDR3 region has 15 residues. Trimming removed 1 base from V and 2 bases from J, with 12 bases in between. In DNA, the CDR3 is TGTGCCAGCAGCTTAGACATACGGGGTGCCTACGAGCAGTACTTC. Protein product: CASSLDIRGAYEQYF. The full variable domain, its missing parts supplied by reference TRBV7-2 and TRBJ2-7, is GAGVSQSPSNKVTEKGKDVELRCDPISGHTALYWYRQSLGQGLEFLIYFQGNSAPDKSGLPSDRFSAERTGGSVSTLTIQRTQQEDSAVYLCASSLDIRGAYEQYFGPGTRLTVT.

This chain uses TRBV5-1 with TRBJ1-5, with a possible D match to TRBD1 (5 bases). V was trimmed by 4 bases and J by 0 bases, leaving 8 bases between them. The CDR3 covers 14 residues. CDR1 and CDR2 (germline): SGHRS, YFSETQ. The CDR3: CASSQGDSNQPQHF. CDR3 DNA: TGCGCCAGCAGCCAAGGGGATAGCAATCAGCCCCAGCATTTT.

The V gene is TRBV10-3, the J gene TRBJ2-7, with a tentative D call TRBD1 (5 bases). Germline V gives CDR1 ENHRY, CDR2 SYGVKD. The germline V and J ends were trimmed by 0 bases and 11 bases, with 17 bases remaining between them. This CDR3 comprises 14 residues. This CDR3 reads CAISESRQYNMEYF. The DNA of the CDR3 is TGTGCCATCAGTGAGTCGAGACAGTACAATATGGAGTACTTC.

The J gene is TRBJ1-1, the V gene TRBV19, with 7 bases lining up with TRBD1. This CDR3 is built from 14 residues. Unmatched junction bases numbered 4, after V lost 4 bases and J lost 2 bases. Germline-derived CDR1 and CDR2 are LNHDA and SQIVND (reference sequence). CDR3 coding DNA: TGTGCCAGTAGTAAGGGACAGCTTAACACTGAAGCTTTCTTT. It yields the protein CASSKGQLNTEAFF.

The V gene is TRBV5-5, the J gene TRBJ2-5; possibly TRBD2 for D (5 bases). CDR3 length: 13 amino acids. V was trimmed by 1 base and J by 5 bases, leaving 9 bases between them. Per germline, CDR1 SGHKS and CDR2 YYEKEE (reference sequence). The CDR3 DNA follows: TGTGCCAGCAGCTTGTTAGGGAGTGAGACCCAGTACTTC. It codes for CASSLLGSETQYF.

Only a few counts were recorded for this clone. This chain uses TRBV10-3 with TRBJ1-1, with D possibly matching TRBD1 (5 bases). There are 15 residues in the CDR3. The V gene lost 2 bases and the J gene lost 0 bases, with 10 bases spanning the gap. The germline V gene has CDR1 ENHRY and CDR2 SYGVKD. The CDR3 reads CAISEVKGMNTEAFF. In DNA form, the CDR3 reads TGTGCCATCAGTGAGGTGAAGGGGATGAACACTGAAGCTTTCTTT.

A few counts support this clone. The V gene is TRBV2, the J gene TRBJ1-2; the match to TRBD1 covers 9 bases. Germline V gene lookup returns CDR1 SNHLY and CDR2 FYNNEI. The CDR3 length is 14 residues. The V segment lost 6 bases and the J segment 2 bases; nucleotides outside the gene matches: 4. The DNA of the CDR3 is TGTGCCAGCAGGGACGGACAGGGGAACTATGGCTACACCTTC. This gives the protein CASRDGQGNYGYTF.

CDR3 nucleotides: TGCGCCAGCAGCGTGGAGGGTGGGGCTAATGGCTACACCTTC. Amino acids: CASSVEGGANGYTF. The chain carries TRBV5-1 and TRBJ1-2; D is perhaps TRBD1 (5 bases). The ends were cut back, 4 bases at V and 6 bases at J, with 16 bases in the middle. This CDR3 comprises 14 residues. Per the germline V gene, CDR1 is SGHRS and CDR2 is YFSETQ. The full variable domain, in which reference TRBV5-1 and TRBJ1-2 provide the parts outside the CDR3, is KAGVTQTPRYLIKTRGQQVTLSCSPISGHRSVSWYQQTPGQGLQFLFEYFSETQRNKGNFPGRFSGRQFSNSRSEMNVSTLELGDSALYLCASSVEGGANGYTFGSGTRLTVV.

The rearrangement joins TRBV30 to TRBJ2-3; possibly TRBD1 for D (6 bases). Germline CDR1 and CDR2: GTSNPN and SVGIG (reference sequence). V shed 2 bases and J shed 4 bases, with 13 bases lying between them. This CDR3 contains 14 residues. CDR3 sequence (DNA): TGTGCCTGGAGTAAAGGGGCAGGGGCAGATACGCAGTATTTT. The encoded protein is CAWSKGAGADTQYF.

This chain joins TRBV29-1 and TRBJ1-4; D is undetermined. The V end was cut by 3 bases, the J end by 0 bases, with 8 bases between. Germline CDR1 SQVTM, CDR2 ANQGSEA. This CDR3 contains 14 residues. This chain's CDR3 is CSVDGGATNEKLFF. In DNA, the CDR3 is TGCAGCGTTGATGGCGGAGCAACTAATGAAAAACTGTTTTTT. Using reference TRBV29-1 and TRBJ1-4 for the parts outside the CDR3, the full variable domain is SAVISQKPSRDICQRGTSLTIQCQVDSQVTMMFWYRQQPGQSLTLIATANQGSEATYESGFVIDKFPISRPNLTFSTLTVSNMSPEDSSIYLCSVDGGATNEKLFFGSGTQLSVL.

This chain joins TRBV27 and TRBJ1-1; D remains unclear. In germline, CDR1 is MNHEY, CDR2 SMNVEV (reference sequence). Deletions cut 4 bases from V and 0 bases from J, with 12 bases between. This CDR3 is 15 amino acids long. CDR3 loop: CASSSLFDVNTEAFF. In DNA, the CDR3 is TGTGCCAGCAGTTCCTTATTTGACGTGAACACTGAAGCTTTCTTT.

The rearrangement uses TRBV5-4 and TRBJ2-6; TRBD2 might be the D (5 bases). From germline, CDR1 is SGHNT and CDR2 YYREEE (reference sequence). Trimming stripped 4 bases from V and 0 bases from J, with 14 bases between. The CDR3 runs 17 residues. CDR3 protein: CASSPPGSYSGANVLTF. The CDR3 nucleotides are TGTGCCAGCAGCCCGCCGGGGTCTTACTCTGGGGCCAACGTCCTGACTTTC.

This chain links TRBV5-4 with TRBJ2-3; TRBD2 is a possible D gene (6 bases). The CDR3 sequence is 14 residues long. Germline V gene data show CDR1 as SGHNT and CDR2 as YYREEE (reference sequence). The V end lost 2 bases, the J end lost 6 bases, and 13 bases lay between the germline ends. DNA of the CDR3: TGTGCCAGCAGCTTCGGGCGGGGAGGCGATACGCAGTATTTT. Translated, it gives CASSFGRGGDTQYF.

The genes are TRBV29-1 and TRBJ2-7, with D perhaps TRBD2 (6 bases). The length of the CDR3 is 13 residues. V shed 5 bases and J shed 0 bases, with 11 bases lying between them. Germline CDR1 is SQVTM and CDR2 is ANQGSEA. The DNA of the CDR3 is TGCAGCGTTTCGGGGACTGCCTCCTACGAGCAGTACTTC. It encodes CSVSGTASYEQYF.

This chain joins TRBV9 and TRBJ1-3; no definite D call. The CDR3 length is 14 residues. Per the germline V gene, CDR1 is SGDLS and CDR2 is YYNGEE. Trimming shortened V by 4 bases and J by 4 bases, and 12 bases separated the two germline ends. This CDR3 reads CASSLGLVGNTIYF. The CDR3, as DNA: TGTGCCAGCAGCCTGGGTTTGGTAGGAAACACCATATATTTT. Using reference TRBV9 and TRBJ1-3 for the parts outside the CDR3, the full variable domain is DSGVTQTPKHLITATGQRVTLRCSPRSGDLSVYWYQQSLDQGLQFLIQYYNGEERAKGNILERFSAQQFPDLHSELNLSSLELGDSALYFCASSLGLVGNTIYFGEGSWLTVV.

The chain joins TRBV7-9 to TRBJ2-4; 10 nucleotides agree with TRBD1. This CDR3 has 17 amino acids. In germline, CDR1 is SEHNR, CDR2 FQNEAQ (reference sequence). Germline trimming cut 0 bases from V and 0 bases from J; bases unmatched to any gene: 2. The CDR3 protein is CASSLAGTGVAKNIQYF. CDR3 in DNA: TGTGCCAGCAGCTTAGCGGGGACAGGGGTAGCCAAAAACATTCAGTACTTC.

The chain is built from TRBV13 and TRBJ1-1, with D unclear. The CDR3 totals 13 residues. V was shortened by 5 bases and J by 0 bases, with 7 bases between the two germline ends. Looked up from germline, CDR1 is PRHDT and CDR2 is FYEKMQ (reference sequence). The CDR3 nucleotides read TGTGCCAGCAGCCTTTCCGTGAACACTGAAGCTTTCTTT. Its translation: CASSLSVNTEAFF.

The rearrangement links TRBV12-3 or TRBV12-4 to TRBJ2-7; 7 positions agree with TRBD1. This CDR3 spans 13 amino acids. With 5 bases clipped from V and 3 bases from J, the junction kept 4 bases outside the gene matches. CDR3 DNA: TGTGCCAGCAGTGTGGGACAGAACTACGAGCAGTACTTC. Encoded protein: CASSVGQNYEQYF.

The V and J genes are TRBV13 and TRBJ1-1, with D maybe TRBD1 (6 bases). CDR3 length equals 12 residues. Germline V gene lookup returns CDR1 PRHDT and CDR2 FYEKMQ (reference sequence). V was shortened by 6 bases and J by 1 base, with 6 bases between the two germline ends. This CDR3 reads CASRGANTEAFF. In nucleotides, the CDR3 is TGTGCCAGCAGGGGGGCGAACACTGAAGCTTTCTTT.

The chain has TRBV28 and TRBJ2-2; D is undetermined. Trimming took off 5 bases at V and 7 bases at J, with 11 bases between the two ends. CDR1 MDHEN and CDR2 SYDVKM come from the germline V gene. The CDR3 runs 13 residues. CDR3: CASSTEAHGELFF. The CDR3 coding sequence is TGTGCCAGCAGTACAGAGGCGCACGGGGAGCTGTTTTTT.

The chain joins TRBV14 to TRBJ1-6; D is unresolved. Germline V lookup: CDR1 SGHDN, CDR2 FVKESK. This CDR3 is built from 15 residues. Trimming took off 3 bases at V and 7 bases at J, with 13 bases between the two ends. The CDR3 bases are TGTGCCAGCAGCCACCTCGGGGATTGGAATTCACCCCTCCACTTT. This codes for CASSHLGDWNSPLHF.

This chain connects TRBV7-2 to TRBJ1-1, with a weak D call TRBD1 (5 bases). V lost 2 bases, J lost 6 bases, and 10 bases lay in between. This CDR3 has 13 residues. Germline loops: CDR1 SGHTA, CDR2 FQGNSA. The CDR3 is CASSLPQGPEAFF. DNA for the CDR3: TGTGCCAGCAGCTTACCGCAGGGACCTGAAGCTTTCTTT. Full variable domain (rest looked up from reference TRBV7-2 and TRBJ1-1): GAGVSQSPSNKVTEKGKDVELRCDPISGHTALYWYRQSLGQGLEFLIYFQGNSAPDKSGLPSDRFSAERTGGSVSTLTIQRTQQEDSAVYLCASSLPQGPEAFFGQGTRLTVV.

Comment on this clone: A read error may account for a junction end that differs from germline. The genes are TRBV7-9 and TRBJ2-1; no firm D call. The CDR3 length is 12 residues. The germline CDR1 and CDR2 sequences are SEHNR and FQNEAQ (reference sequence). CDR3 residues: CASRLEYNEQFF. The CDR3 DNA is TGTGCCAGCAGGTTAGAGTACAATGAGCAGTTCTTC.

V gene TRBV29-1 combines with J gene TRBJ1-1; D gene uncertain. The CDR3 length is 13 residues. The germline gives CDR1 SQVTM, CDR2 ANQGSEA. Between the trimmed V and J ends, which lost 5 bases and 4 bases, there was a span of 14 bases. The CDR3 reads CSVRPLLGTEAFF. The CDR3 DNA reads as TGCAGCGTTCGCCCCCTTTTGGGCACTGAAGCTTTCTTT. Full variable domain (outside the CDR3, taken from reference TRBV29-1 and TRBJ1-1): SAVISQKPSRDICQRGTSLTIQCQVDSQVTMMFWYRQQPGQSLTLIATANQGSEATYESGFVIDKFPISRPNLTFSTLTVSNMSPEDSSIYLCSVRPLLGTEAFFGQGTRLTVV.

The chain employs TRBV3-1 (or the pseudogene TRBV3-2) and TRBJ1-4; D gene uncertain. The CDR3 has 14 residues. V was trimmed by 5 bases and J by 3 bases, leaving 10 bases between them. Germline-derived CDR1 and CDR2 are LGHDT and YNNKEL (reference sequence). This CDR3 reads CASSSGSANEKLFF. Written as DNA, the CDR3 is TGTGCCAGCAGCTCGGGATCCGCTAATGAAAAACTGTTTTTT.

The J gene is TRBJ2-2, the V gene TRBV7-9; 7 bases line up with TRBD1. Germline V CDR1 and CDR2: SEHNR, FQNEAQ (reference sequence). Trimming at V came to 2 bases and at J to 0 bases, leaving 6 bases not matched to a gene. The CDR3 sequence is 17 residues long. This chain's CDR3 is CASSLLQGITNTGELFF. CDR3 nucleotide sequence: TGTGCCAGCAGCTTATTACAGGGGATAACGAACACCGGGGAGCTGTTTTTT. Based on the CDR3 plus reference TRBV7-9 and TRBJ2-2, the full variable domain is DTGVSQNPRHKITKRGQNVTFRCDPISEHNRLYWYRQTLGQGPEFLTYFQNEAQLEKSRLLSDRFSAERPKGSFSTLEIQRTEQGDSAMYLCASSLLQGITNTGELFFGEGSRLTVL.